This TCR beta chain was captured by sequencing in a study of beta chain features in type 1 diabetes. Notes on the study in general: Among patients with Type 1 diabetes, TCRB CDR3s were moderately but significantly shorter in every one of the four CD4+ subsets.

Points on this clone: Its cognate antigen is unknown.

V gave up 7 bases and J gave up 7 bases; unmatched junction bases: 5. From germline, CDR1 is ENHRY and CDR2 SYGVKD. CDR3 length equals 14 residues. The entirety of the isolated RNA underwent reverse transcription, so expressed TCRB transcripts were sequenced. The protocol was immunoSEQ multiplex PCR, while the TCRdb copy is restricted to in-frame clones and leaves out a portion. The table has hundreds of thousands of clones, 11% to 15% seen once. This chain links TRBV10-3 with TRBJ2-1; 12 bases are a match to TRBD1. This TCR was sampled from a man aged 18 to 29 with type 1 diabetes. Sequenced sample: naive CD4+ T cells from blood. The CDR3 DNA sequence: TGTGCCATCAAGAGGGACAGGGGGCAAAATGAGCAGTTCTTC. Its protein product is CAIKRDRGQNEQFF.